This TCR beta chain was observed in a study of blood T cell repertoires in COVID-19. Sequenced by immunoSEQ multiplex PCR; TCRdb stores in-frame clones only, minus some. This sample carries 250,000 to 300,000 clones, roughly 93% of them seen once, and the ten largest clones take about 2%. Looked up from germline, CDR1 is SNHLY and CDR2 is FYNNEI. The CDR3 totals 11 residues. V was clipped by 6 bases and J by 15 bases; unmatched bases: 5. This sequence joins TRBV2 and TRBJ2-1; 10 nucleotides line up with TRBD2. The receptor's source is a middle-aged woman with acute COVID-19. Sequencing input: PBMCs or T cells enriched from blood (not recorded which). The CDR3 here is CASRVAGGVFF. CDR3 DNA: TGTGCCAGCAGAGTAGCGGGGGGAGTGTTCTTC.